These 20 T cell receptor beta chains were all obtained from the same sample, sequenced in a study of cytomegalovirus exposure and HLA in healthy donors. Vbeta (60) and Jbeta (13) primers were used in the PCR. The table came from immunoSEQ multiplex PCR; TCRdb's copy has only in-frame clones and leaves some out. The sample lists about 140,000 clones; 66% were seen once. The material sequenced was PBMCs. The receptors were sampled from a human donor in good health.

The chain carries TRBV7-8 and TRBJ2-1, with TRBD2 matching over 15 bases. The CDR3 runs to 18 residues. V shed 4 bases, J shed 3 bases, and the junction held 7 bases outside the gene matches. CDR1 SGHVS and CDR2 FQNEAQ come from the germline V gene. CDR3 amino acids: CASSSGLAGGINYNEQFF. In DNA form, the CDR3 reads TGTGCCAGCAGCTCAGGACTAGCGGGAGGGATTAACTACAATGAGCAGTTCTTC.

This chain connects TRBV11-3 to TRBJ2-3; tentatively, D is TRBD2 (6 bases). The V gene's germline CDR1 is SGHNT and CDR2 YENEEA. The CDR3 contains 15 residues. Trimming removed 1 base at V and 5 bases at J, with 13 bases between. CDR3 sequence (DNA): TGTGCCAGCAGCTTAGGGGCCCGGCGGGGAGATACGCAGTATTTT. It specifies CASSLGARRGDTQYF.

The chain recombines TRBV5-1 with TRBJ1-5; possible D gene TRBD1, 5 bases. CDR1 and CDR2 from the germline V gene are SGHRS and YFSETQ. V lost 2 bases to trimming and J lost 0 bases, with 9 bases between them. The CDR3 spans 15 residues. In nucleotides, the CDR3 is TGCGCCAGCAGCTTTACAGGCAATAGCAATCAGCCCCAGCATTTT. It codes for CASSFTGNSNQPQHF.

This chain links TRBV7-2 with TRBJ2-7, with 7 bases fitting TRBD1. V dropped 4 bases and J dropped 2; count of bases not matched to a gene: 5. CDR1 is SGHTA and CDR2 is FQGNSA in the germline V gene. The CDR3 is 14 amino acids. The CDR3 region has the DNA TGTGCCAGCAGCTCAAACAGGGGCACCTACGAGCAGTACTTC. This gives the protein CASSSNRGTYEQYF.

The genes are TRBV28 and TRBJ2-7; maybe TRBD1 (5 bases). CDR1 MDHEN and CDR2 SYDVKM come from the germline V gene. The germline V and J ends were trimmed by 7 bases and 5 bases, with 18 bases remaining between them. CDR3 length equals 14 residues. Here the CDR3 DNA reads TGTGCCAGCAACACCGATCAGGGTTTCCACGAGCAGTACTTC. Its protein product is CASNTDQGFHEQYF. The variable domain in full, completed from reference TRBV28 and TRBJ2-7, reads DVKVTQSSRYLVKRTGEKVFLECVQDMDHENMFWYRQDPGLGLRLIYFSYDVKMKEKGDIPEGYSVSREKKERFSLILESASTNQTSMYLCASNTDQGFHEQYFGPGTRLTVT.

This clone appeared a few times. The V and J genes are TRBV6-5 and TRBJ2-1; D might be TRBD2 (5 bases). The CDR3 is 13 residues long. Germline CDR1 MNHEY, CDR2 SVGAGI. V gave up 2 bases and J gave up 15 bases, with 17 bases separating them. The CDR3 is CASSYGRGGRLFF. In DNA, the CDR3 is TGTGCCAGCAGTTACGGACGGGGTGGGAGACTGTTCTTC.

The rearrangement uses TRBV28 and TRBJ1-2; TRBD1 agrees at 7 bases. The CDR3 length is 16 residues. Trimming at V came to 8 bases and at J to 4 bases, leaving 16 bases not matched to a gene. Germline CDR1 MDHEN, CDR2 SYDVKM. CDR3 DNA sequence: TGTGCCAGCTTTGGAACCAACAGGGGAGCCTCCTATGGCTACACCTTC. This sequence encodes CASFGTNRGASYGYTF.

The gene calls are TRBV5-1 and TRBJ2-7, with TRBD1 identical over 10 bases. After removal of 4 bases from V and 4 bases from J, the junction contained 11 bases not matched to a gene. The germline V gene has CDR1 SGHRS and CDR2 YFSETQ. There are 16 residues in the CDR3. CDR3 sequence: CASSAYQTGGGYEQYF. The CDR3 nucleotides are TGCGCCAGCAGCGCGTACCAGACAGGGGGCGGGTACGAGCAGTACTTC.

V gene TRBV15 combines with J gene TRBJ2-7, with a possible D match to TRBD1 (5 bases). There are 15 residues in the CDR3. Per the germline V gene, CDR1 is LNHNV and CDR2 is YYDKDF (reference sequence). Between the trimmed V and J ends, which lost 3 bases and 6 bases, there was a span of 18 bases. The CDR3 DNA sequence: TGTGCCACCAGCAGTCCCGTGACAGAGCGCACCGAGCAGTACTTC. It translates to CATSSPVTERTEQYF.

Worth noting for this clone: The same CDR3 also results from other DNA sequences found in this sample. The chain is built from TRBV9 and TRBJ2-2; TRBD2 matches 7 bases. This CDR3 has 16 amino acids. V was pared by 0 bases and J by 3 bases, with 5 bases of the junction left unmatched. CDR1 is SGDLS, CDR2 YYNGEE, per germline. The CDR3 region has the DNA TGTGCCAGCAGCGTAGGGGGTAGCGGGTACACCGGGGAGCTGTTTTTT. Protein: CASSVGGSGYTGELFF.

This clone was picked up a small number of times. The chain links TRBV27 to TRBJ2-3, with a tentative D call TRBD1 (6 bases). Germline-derived CDR1 and CDR2 are MNHEY and SMNVEV (reference sequence). V lost 4 bases and J lost 5, with 16 bases in between. The CDR3 is made up of 15 amino acids. The CDR3 region is CASSSPLIQGDTQYF. The DNA for the CDR3 is TGTGCCAGCAGTTCTCCTTTGATACAGGGAGATACGCAGTATTTT.

The chain couples TRBV6-1 to TRBJ1-3; D uncertain. V lost 1 base and J 0 bases, leaving 10 bases between the germline ends. The CDR3 totals 16 residues. The germline V gene encodes CDR1 MNHNS and CDR2 SASEGT. CDR3 coding DNA: TGTGCCAGCAGTGAAGTAGCAGCGGACTCTGGAAACACCATATATTTT. Encoded protein: CASSEVAADSGNTIYF.

The V call is TRBV19, the J call TRBJ1-1, with TRBD1 matching over 8 bases. This CDR3 spans 14 amino acids. With 6 bases clipped from V and 7 bases from J, the junction kept 10 bases outside the gene matches. CDR1 and CDR2 from the germline V gene are LNHDA and SQIVND (reference sequence). CDR3 bases: TGTGCCAGTAGCGGCAACAGGGGGATAGGTGAAGCTTTCTTT. Encoded protein: CASSGNRGIGEAFF.

This sequence joins TRBV5-1 and TRBJ2-3, with 12 bases that match TRBD2. The CDR3 consists of 16 residues. V shed 2 bases and J 3 bases; nucleotides not matched to a gene: 4. The germline V gene encodes CDR1 SGHRS and CDR2 YFSETQ. The CDR3 sequence is CASSLEGTSGTDTQYF. The DNA of the CDR3 is TGCGCCAGCAGCTTAGAGGGGACTAGCGGGACAGATACGCAGTATTTT.

This clone was seen a handful of times. This chain joins TRBV6-1 and TRBJ2-6; the D gene is possibly TRBD1 (6 bases). The CDR3 has 15 amino acids. V dropped 3 bases and J dropped 4 bases, with 10 bases sitting between them. Germline V gene sequence: CDR1 MNHNS, CDR2 SASEGT. Written as DNA, the CDR3 is TGTGCCAGCAGTGAGGGGGCCTTCGGGGCCAACGTCCTGACTTTC. As protein: CASSEGAFGANVLTF.

The CDR3 region has the DNA TGTGCCAGCTCCCTGTGGAGCGGGAGGGGGGGTGAGCAGTTCTTC. It translates to CASSLWSGRGGEQFF. The chain recombines TRBV7-2 with TRBJ2-1; 10 positions match TRBD2. Germline V lookup: CDR1 SGHTA, CDR2 FQGNSA. After removal of 8 bases from V and 9 bases from J, the junction contained 13 bases not matched to a gene. The CDR3 length is 15 residues. Supplemented by reference TRBV7-2 and TRBJ2-1, the full variable domain reads GAGVSQSPSNKVTEKGKDVELRCDPISGHTALYWYRQSLGQGLEFLIYFQGNSAPDKSGLPSDRFSAERTGGSVSTLTIQRTQQEDSAVYLCASSLWSGRGGEQFFGPGTRLTVL.

This clone was observed once. The chain links TRBV27 to TRBJ1-5; D ambiguous. The CDR3 loop spans 13 amino acids. Germline assignment: CDR1 MNHEY and CDR2 SMNVEV (reference sequence). Trimming took 5 bases from V and 7 from J, leaving 12 bases between them. The CDR3 protein is CASSGGWAQPQHF. The CDR3 DNA follows: TGTGCCAGCAGTGGCGGGTGGGCCCAGCCCCAGCATTTT.

Only a few counts were recorded for this clone. The gene calls are TRBV7-9 and TRBJ2-7; TRBD1 is a possible D gene (5 bases). Germline V gene sequence: CDR1 SEHNR, CDR2 FQNEAQ (reference sequence). CDR3 length: 15 residues. V lost 5 bases and J 1 base, leaving 15 bases between the germline ends. The CDR3 sequence is CASSPQQGLSYEQYF. In DNA form, the CDR3 reads TGTGCCAGCAGCCCACAGCAGGGTTTATCCTACGAGCAGTACTTC.

The rearrangement links TRBV6-5 to TRBJ2-3, with D perhaps TRBD1 (6 bases). Trimming pared 0 bases from V and 6 bases from J, leaving 7 bases between. Looked up from germline, CDR1 is MNHEY and CDR2 is SVGAGI. The CDR3 length is 13 residues. The CDR3: CASSYSRGDTQYF. The CDR3 DNA follows: TGTGCCAGCAGTTACTCGAGGGGGGATACGCAGTATTTT.

The chain is built from TRBV7-9 and TRBJ1-2; D gene uncertain. V was shortened by 5 bases and J by 6 bases, with 13 bases between the two germline ends. From germline, CDR1 is SEHNR and CDR2 FQNEAQ (reference sequence). The CDR3 has 13 amino acids. The CDR3 spells CASSTRASNGYTF. CDR3 sequence (DNA): TGTGCCAGCAGCACGAGGGCGTCCAATGGCTACACCTTC.